Listed here are 5 T cell receptor beta chains from one sample, sequenced in a study of T cell responses to AZD1222 COVID-19 vaccine. Assay used: immunoSEQ multiplex PCR; TCRdb lists only in-frame clones, some missing. The table includes more than 90,000 clones, about 86% detected once. Sequences were derived from peripheral blood, sampled on day 0 of AZD1222 vaccination. Receptors were obtained from an adult in good health.

This chain uses TRBV28 with TRBJ2-3; 7 nucleotides agree with TRBD2. The CDR3 has 13 amino acids. CDR1 MDHEN and CDR2 SYDVKM come from the germline V gene. Trimming at V came to 6 bases and at J to 6 bases, leaving 6 bases not matched to a gene. The CDR3 here is CASRTSIRDTQYF. Here the CDR3 DNA reads TGTGCCAGCAGGACTAGCATCCGGGATACGCAGTATTTT. Full variable domain (outside the CDR3, taken from reference TRBV28 and TRBJ2-3): DVKVTQSSRYLVKRTGEKVFLECVQDMDHENMFWYRQDPGLGLRLIYFSYDVKMKEKGDIPEGYSVSREKKERFSLILESASTNQTSMYLCASRTSIRDTQYFGPGTRLTVL.

The rearrangement links TRBV7-9 to TRBJ1-3, with 8 bases lining up with TRBD1. This CDR3 has 15 amino acids. Germline V gene data show CDR1 as SEHNR and CDR2 as FQNEAQ (reference sequence). With V trimmed by 4 bases and J by 4 bases, 6 bases remained unmatched. The CDR3 nucleotides read TGTGCCAGCAGCTATACAGGGGGTGTGGGAAACACCATATATTTT. It is translated as CASSYTGGVGNTIYF. The whole variable domain, filled in from reference TRBV7-9 and TRBJ1-3, reads DTGVSQNPRHKITKRGQNVTFRCDPISEHNRLYWYRQTLGQGPEFLTYFQNEAQLEKSRLLSDRFSAERPKGSFSTLEIQRTEQGDSAMYLCASSYTGGVGNTIYFGEGSWLTVV.

The V and J genes are TRBV19 and TRBJ2-2; D may match TRBD1 or TRBD2 (6 bases each). The germline gives CDR1 LNHDA, CDR2 SQIVND (reference sequence). The CDR3 runs 15 residues. V was cut by 3 bases and J by 6 bases, with 14 bases left in between. The CDR3: CASSIRRGGSGELFF. CDR3 nucleotides: TGTGCCAGTAGTATCCGGAGAGGGGGGTCCGGGGAGCTGTTTTTT.

This clone has only a few counts. The J gene is TRBJ1-1, the V gene TRBV27; D not certain. Germline V gene lookup returns CDR1 MNHEY and CDR2 SMNVEV (reference sequence). The germline V and J ends were trimmed by 8 bases and 6 bases, with 13 bases remaining between them. The CDR3 is 12 amino acids. As DNA, the CDR3 is TGTGCCAGCGGACCCGATTTGGCTGAAGCTTTCTTT. Translating gives CASGPDLAEAFF.

With respect to this clone: Germline and junction disagree at one end, which may indicate a read error. The V gene is TRBV20-1, the J gene TRBJ1-6, with D perhaps TRBD1 (6 bases). This CDR3 comprises 10 residues. CDR1 DFQATT and CDR2 SNEGSKA come from the germline V gene (reference sequence). CDR3 loop: CSASSLTGDF. For the CDR3, the DNA is TGCAGTGCTAGCTCTTTGACAGGTGACTTT.